The rows below give T cell receptor beta chains drawn from one sample of a study of cytomegalovirus exposure and HLA in healthy donors. The method was immunoSEQ multiplex PCR; TCRdb's version includes in-frame clones alone and lacks a portion of them. In total, the table holds approximately 46,000 clones. The sequencing input was PBMCs. Source of these receptors: a male donor in good health and CMV-seronegative. The CDR3 runs from the conserved cysteine through the conserved F or W.

J	V	CDR3
TRBJ2-7	TRBV7-6	CASSPGTGGYEQYF
TRBJ2-3	TRBV5-1	CASGRGQVSADTQYF
TRBJ2-1	TRBV15	CATSRGLAYYNEQFF
TRBJ2-7	TRBV30	CAWSVTYYEQYF
TRBJ2-7	TRBV19	CASSTRGQGPEQYF
TRBJ1-2	TRBV27	CASSSRGTLNYGYTF
TRBJ2-1	TRBV9	CASSVLWTSEQFF
TRBJ2-7	TRBV28	CASSLLFGTTSYEQYF
TRBJ1-2	TRBV4-3	CASSRGTGLDYGYTF
TRBJ2-5	TRBV11-2	CASSRLETQYF
TRBJ2-3	TRBV6-1	CASSAQSRGSTDTQYF
TRBJ2-3	TRBV6-6	CASRGETSGSGTQYF
TRBJ1-3	TRBV25-1	CASRQGITGNTIYF
TRBJ2-5	TRBV6-1	CASSFWSETQYF
TRBJ1-1	TRBV15	CATSREGAGGRRTEAFF
TRBJ2-2	TRBV2	CASLRGLAGLNTGELFF